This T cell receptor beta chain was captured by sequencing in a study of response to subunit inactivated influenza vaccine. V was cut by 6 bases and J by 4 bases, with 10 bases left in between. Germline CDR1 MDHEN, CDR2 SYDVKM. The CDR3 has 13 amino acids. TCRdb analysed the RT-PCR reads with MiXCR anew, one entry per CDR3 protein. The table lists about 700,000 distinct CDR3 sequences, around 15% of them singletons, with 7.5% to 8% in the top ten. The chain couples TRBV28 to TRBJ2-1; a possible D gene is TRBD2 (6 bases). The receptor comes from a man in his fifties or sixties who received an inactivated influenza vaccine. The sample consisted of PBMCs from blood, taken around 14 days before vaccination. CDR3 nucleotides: TGTGCCAGCAGGATGACTAGTTACAATGAGCAGTTCTTC. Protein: CASRMTSYNEQFF.